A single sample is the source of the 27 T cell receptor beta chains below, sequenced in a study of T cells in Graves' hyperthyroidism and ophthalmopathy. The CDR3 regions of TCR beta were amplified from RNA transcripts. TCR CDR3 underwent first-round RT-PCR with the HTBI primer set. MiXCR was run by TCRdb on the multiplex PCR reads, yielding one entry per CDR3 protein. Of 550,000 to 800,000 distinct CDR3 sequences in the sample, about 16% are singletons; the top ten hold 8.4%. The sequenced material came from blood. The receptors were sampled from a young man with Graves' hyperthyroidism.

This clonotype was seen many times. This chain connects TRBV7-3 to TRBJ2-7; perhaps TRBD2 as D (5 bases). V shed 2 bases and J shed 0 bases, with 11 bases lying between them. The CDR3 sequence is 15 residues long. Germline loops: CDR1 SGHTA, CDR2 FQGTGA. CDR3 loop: CASSLGGVSSYEQYF. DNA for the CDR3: TGTGCCAGCAGCTTAGGAGGAGTCAGCTCCTACGAGCAGTACTTC.

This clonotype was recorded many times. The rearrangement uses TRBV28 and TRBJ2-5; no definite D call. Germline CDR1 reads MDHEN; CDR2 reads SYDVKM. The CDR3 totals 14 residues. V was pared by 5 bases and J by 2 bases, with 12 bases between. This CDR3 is CASSPTRGQETQYF. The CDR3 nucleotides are TGTGCCAGCAGTCCGACGAGAGGACAAGAGACCCAGTACTTC.

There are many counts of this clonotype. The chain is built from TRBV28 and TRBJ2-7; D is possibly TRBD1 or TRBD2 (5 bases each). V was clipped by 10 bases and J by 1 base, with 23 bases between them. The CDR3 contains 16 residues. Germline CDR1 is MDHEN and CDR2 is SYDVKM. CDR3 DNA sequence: TGTGCCACCCCCCCCGATCCCCGGGACGCTTCCTACGAGCAGTACTTC. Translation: CATPPDPRDASYEQYF.

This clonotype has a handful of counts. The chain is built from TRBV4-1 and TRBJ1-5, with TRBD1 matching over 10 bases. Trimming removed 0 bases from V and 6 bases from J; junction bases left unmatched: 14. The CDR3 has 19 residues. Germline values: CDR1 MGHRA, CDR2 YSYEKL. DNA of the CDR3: TGCGCCAGCAGCCAAGATATGTGGGACAGGGGATCTTTGCGTCAGCCCCAGCATTTT. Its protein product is CASSQDMWDRGSLRQPQHF.

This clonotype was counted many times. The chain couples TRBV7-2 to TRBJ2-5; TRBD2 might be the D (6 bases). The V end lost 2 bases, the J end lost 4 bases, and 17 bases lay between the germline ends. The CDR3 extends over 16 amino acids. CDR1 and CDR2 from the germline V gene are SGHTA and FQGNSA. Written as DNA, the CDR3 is TGTGCCAGCAGCTTACTTCTCCAGGGAGGAGGAGAGACCCAGTACTTC. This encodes CASSLLLQGGGETQYF.

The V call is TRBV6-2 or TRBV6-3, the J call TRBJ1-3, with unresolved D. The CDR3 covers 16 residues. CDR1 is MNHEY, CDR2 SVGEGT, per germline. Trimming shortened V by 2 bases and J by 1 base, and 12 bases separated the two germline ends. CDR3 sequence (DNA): TGTGCCAGCAGTTACGGTTCAGGTCCTTCTGGAAACACCATATATTTT. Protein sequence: CASSYGSGPSGNTIYF.

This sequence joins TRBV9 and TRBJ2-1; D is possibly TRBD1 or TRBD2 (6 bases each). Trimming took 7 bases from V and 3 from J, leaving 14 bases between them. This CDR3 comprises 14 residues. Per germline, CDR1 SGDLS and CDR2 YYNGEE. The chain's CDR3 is CASAIGGLYNEQFF. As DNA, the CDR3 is TGTGCCAGCGCTATAGGGGGACTCTACAATGAGCAGTTCTTC.

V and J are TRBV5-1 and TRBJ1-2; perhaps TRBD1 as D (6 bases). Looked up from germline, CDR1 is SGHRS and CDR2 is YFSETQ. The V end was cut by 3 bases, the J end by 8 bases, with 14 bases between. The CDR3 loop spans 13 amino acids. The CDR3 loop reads CASSSGQHQGYTF. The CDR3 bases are TGCGCCAGCAGCTCTGGACAGCATCAGGGCTACACCTTC.

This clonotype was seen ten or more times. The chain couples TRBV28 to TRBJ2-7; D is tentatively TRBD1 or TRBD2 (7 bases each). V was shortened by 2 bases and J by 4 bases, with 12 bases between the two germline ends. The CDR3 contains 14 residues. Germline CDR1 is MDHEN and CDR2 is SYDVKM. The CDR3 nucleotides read TGTGCCAGCAGTTTACAGGGGGGGAGGTACGAGCAGTACTTC. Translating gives CASSLQGGRYEQYF.

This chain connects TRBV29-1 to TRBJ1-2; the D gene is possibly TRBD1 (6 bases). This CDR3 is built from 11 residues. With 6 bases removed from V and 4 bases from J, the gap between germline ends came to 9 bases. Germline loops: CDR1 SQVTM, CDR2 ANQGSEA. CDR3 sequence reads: CSVGGGYGYTF. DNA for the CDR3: TGCAGCGTAGGGGGTGGCTATGGCTACACCTTC.

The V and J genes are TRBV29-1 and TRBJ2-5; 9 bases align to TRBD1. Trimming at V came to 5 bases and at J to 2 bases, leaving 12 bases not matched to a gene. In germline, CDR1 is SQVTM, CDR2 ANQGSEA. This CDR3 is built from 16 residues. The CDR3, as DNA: TGCAGCGTTCAAGGAGAGGACAGGGGCGTTCAAGAGACCCAGTACTTC. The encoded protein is CSVQGEDRGVQETQYF.

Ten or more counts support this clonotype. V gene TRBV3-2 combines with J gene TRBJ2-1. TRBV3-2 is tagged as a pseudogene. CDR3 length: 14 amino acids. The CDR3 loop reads CASSQGRHYNEQFF. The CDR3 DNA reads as TGTGCCAGCAGCCAAGGACGCCACTACAATGAGCAGTTCTTC.

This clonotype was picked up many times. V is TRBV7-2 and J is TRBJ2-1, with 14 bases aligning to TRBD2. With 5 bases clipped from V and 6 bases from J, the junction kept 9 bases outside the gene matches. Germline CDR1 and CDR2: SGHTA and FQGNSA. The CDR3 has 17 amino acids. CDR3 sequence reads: CASSPQPGLAGVNEQFF. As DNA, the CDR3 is TGTGCCAGCAGCCCCCAACCGGGACTAGCGGGAGTCAATGAGCAGTTCTTC.

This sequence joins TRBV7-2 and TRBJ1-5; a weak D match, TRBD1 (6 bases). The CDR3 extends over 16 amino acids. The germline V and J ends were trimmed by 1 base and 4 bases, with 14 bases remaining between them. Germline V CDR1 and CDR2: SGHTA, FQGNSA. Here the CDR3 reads CASSLVPGGLNQPQHF. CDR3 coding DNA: TGTGCCAGCAGCTTAGTTCCGGGGGGCTTAAATCAGCCCCAGCATTTT.

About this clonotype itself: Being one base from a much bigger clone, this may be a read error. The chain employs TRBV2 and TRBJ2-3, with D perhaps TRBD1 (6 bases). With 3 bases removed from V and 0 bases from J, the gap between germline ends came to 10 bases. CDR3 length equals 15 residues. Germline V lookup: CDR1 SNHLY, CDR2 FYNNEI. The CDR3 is CASSDRGKSTDTQYF. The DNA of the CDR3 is TGTGCCAGCAGTGACAGGGGAAAAAGCACAGATACGCAGTATTTT.

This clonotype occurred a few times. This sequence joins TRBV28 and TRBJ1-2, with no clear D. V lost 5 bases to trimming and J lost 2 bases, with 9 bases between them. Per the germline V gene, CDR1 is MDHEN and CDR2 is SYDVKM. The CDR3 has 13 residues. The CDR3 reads CASSGSGNYGYTF. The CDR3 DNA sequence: TGTGCCAGCAGTGGCAGCGGCAACTATGGCTACACCTTC.

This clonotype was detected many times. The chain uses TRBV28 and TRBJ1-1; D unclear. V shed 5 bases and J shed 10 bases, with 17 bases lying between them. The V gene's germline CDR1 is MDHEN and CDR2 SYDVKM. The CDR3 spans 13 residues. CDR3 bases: TGTGCCAGCAGTCCCCCCGGACGGGAGGCAGCTTTCTTT. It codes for CASSPPGREAAFF.

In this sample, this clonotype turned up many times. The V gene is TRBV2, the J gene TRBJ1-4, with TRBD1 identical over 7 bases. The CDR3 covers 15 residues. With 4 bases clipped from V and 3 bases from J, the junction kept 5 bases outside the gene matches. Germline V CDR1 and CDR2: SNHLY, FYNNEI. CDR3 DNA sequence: TGTGCCAGCAGTGTTTTCGGACAGGCTAATGAAAAACTGTTTTTT. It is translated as CASSVFGQANEKLFF. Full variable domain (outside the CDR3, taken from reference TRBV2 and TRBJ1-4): EPEVTQTPSHQVTQMGQEVILRCVPISNHLYFYWYRQILGQKVEFLVSFYNNEISEKSEIFDDQFSVERPDGSNFTLKIRSTKLEDSAMYFCASSVFGQANEKLFFGSGTQLSVL.

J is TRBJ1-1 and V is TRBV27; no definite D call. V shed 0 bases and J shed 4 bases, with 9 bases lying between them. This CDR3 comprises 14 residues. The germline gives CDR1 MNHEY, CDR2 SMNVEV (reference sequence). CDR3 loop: CASSLSLISTEAFF. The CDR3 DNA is TGTGCCAGCAGTTTATCGCTGATCAGCACTGAAGCTTTCTTT.

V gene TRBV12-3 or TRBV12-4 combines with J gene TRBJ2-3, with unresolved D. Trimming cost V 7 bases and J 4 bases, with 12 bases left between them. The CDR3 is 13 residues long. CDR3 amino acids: CASTVSRADTQYF. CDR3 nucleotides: TGTGCCAGCACCGTATCTAGGGCAGATACGCAGTATTTT.

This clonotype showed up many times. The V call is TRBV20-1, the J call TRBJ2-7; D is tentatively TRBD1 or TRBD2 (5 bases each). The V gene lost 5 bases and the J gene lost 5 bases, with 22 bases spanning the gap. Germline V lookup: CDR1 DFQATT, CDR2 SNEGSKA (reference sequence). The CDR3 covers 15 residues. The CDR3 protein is CSAAHRDAGKDEQYF. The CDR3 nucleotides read TGCAGTGCTGCTCATCGGGACGCAGGAAAGGACGAGCAGTACTTC.

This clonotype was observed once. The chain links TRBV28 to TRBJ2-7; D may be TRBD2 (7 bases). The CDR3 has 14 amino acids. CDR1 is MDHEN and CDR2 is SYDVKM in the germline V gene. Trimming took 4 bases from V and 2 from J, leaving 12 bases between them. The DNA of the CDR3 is TGTGCCAGCAGTTGGGGGGGGGGCGCCTACGAGCAGTACTTC. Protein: CASSWGGGAYEQYF.

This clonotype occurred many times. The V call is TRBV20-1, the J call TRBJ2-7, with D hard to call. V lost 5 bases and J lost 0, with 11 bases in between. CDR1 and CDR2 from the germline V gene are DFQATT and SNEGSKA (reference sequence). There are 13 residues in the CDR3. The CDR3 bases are TGCAGTGCTCTAGTTGGAAGCTCCTACGAGCAGTACTTC. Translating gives CSALVGSSYEQYF.

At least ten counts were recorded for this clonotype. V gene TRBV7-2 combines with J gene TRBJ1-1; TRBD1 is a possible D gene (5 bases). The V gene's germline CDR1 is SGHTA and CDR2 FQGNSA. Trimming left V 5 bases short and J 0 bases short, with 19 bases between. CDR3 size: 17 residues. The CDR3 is CASSLRGSRSVNTEAFF. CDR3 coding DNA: TGTGCCAGCAGCCTGAGGGGCTCAAGGTCGGTGAACACTGAAGCTTTCTTT. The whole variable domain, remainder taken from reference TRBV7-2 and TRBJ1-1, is GAGVSQSPSNKVTEKGKDVELRCDPISGHTALYWYRQSLGQGLEFLIYFQGNSAPDKSGLPSDRFSAERTGGSVSTLTIQRTQQEDSAVYLCASSLRGSRSVNTEAFFGQGTRLTVV.

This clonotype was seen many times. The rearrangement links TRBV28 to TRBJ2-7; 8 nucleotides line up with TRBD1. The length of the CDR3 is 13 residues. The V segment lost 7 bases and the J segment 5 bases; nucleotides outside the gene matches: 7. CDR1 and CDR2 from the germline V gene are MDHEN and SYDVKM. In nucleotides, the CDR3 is TGTGCCAGCAACCTACAGGGGGGCGACGAGCAGTACTTC. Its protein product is CASNLQGGDEQYF.

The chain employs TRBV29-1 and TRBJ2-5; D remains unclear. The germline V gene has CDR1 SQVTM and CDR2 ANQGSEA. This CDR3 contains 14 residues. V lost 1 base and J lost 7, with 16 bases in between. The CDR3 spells CSVEVSPSSGTQYF. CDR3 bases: TGCAGCGTTGAAGTCTCCCCGTCTTCCGGGACCCAGTACTTC.

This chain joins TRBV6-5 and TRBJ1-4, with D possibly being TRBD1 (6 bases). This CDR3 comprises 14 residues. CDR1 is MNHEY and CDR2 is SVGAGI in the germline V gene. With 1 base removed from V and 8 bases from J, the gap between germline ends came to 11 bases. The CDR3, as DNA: TGTGCCAGCAGTTACTACGCGGGGGCAGAAAAACTGTTTTTT. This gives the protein CASSYYAGAEKLFF.